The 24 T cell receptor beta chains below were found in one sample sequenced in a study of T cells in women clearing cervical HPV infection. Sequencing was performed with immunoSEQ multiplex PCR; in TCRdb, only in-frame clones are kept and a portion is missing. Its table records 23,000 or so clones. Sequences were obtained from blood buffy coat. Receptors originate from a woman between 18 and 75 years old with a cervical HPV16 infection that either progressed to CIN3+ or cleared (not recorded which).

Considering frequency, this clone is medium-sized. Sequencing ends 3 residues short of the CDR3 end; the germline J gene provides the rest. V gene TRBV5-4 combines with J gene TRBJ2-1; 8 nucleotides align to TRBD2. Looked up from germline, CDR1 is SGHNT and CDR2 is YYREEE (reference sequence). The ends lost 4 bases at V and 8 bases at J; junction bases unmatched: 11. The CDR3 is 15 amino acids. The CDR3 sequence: CASSTAGTRMHEQFF. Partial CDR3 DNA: TGTGCCAGCAGCACCGCCGGGACTAGGATGCATGAG.

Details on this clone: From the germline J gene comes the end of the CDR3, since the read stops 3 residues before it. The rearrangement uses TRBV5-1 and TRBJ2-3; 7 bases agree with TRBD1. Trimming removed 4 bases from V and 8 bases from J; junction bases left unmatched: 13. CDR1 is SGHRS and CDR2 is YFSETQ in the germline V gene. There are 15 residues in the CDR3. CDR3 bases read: TGCGCCAGCAGCCCCGGGGACAGAATATCGACTACG. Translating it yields CASSPGDRISTT. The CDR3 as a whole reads CASSPGDRISTTQYF.

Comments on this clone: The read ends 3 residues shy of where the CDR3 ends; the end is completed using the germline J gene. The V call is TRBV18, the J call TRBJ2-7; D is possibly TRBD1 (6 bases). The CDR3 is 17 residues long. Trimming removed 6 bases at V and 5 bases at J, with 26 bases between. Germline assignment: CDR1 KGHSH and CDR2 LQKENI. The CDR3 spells CASSPLSSTGSANEQYF. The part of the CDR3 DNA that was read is TGTGCCAGCTCCCCATTGAGTAGCACAGGGAGCGCCAACGAG.

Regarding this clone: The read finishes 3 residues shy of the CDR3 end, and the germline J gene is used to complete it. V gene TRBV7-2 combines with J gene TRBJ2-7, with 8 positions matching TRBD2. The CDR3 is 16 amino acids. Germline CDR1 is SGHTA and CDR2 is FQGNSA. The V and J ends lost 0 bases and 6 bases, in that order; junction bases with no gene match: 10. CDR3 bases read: TGTGCCAGCAGCTTAGCCGGTAGCGGGACCGCCGGCGAG. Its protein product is CASSLAGSGTAGE. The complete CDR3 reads CASSLAGSGTAGEQYF.

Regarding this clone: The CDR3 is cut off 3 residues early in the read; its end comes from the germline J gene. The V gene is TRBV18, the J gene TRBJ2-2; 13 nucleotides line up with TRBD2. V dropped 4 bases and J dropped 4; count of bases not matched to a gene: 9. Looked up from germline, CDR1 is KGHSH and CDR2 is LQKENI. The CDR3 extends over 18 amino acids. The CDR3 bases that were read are TGTGCCAGCTCACTTCGGACTAGCGGGAGTCCCCCCACCGGGGAG. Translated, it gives CASSLRTSGSPPTGE. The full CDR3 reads CASSLRTSGSPPTGELFF. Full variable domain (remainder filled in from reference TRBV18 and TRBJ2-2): NAGVMQNPRHLVRRRGQEARLRCSPMKGHSHVYWYRQLPEEGLKFMVYLQKENIIDESGMPKERFSAEFPKEGPSILRIQQVVRGDSAAYFCASSLRTSGSPPTGELFFGEGSRLTVL.

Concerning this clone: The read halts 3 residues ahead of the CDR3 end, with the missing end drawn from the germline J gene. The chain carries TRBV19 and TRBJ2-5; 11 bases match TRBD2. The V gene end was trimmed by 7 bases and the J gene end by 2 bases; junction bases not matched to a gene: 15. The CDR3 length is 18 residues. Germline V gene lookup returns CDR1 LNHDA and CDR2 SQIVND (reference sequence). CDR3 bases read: TGTGCCAGTACCCCAGGGACTAGCGGTCGCCGCTCGCAAGAGACC. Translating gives CASTPGTSGRRSQET. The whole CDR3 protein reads CASTPGTSGRRSQETQYF.

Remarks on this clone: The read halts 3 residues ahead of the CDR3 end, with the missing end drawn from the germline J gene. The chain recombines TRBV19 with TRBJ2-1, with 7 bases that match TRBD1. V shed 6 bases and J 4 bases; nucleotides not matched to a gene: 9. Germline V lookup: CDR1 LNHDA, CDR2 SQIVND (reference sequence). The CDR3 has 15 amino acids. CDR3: CASRKGAGSYNEQFF. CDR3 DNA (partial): TGTGCCAGTAGAAAGGGGGCGGGTTCATACAATGAG. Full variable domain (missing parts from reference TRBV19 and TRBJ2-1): DGGITQSPKYLFRKEGQNVTLSCEQNLNHDAMYWYRQDPGQGLRLIYYSQIVNDFQKGDIAEGYSVSREKKESFPLTVTSAQKNPTAFYLCASRKGAGSYNEQFFGPGTRLTVL.

CDR3 amino acids: CASSLRGPGGRDEKLFF. Partial CDR3 DNA: TGTGCCAGCAGTTTAAGGGGCCCAGGGGGTCGGGATGAAAAA. This rearrangement joins TRBV12-3 or TRBV12-4 to TRBJ1-4; 7 nucleotides match TRBD1. The CDR3 end is not reached by the read, which stops 3 residues before it; the germline J gene fills it in. Unmatched junction bases numbered 12, after V lost 2 bases and J lost 6 bases. The CDR3 loop spans 17 amino acids.

Partial CDR3 DNA: TGCAGTGCTAGACAGGACAGGGGAGATAATTCACCC. It specifies CSARQDRGDNSP. The full CDR3 protein is CSARQDRGDNSPLHF. This chain joins TRBV20-1 and TRBJ1-6; 9 nucleotides match TRBD1. The sequenced fragment ends 3 residues before the CDR3 boundary, so the rest is inferred from the germline J gene. The junction had 4 bases not matched to a gene; V was cut back by 2 bases and J by 5 bases. The CDR3 is 15 amino acids. Germline loops: CDR1 DFQATT, CDR2 SNEGSKA (reference sequence).

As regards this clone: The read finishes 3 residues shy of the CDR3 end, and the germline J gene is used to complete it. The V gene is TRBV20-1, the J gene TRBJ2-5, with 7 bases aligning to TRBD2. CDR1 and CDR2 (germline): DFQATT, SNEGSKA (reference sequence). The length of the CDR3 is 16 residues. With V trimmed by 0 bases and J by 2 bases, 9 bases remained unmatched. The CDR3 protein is CSARDLERDSQETQYF. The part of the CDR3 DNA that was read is TGCAGTGCTAGAGATCTAGAGCGGGACTCACAAGAGACC.

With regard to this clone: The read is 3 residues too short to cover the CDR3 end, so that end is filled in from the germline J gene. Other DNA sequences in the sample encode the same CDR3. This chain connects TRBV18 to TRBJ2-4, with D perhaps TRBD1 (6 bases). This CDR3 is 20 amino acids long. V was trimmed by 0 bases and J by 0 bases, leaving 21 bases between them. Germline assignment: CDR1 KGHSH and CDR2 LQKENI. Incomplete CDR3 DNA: TGTGCCAGCTCACCACCGCGCGCCTTAACAGGGCTGTTAGCCAAAAACATT. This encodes CASSPPRALTGLLAKNI. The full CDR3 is CASSPPRALTGLLAKNIQYF.

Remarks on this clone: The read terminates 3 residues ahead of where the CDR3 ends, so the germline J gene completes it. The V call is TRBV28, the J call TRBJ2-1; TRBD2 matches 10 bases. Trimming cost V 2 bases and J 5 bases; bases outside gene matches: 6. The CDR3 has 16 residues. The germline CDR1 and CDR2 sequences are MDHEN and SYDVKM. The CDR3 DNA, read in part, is TGTGCCAGCAGTTTAGGTTTTGGACTAGCGGACAATGAG. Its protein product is CASSLGFGLADNE. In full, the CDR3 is CASSLGFGLADNEQFF.

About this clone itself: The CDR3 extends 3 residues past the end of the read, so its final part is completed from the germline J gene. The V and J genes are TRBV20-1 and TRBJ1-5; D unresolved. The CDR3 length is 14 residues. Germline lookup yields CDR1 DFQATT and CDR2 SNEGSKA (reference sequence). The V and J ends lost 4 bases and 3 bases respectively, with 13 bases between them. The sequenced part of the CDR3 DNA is TGCAGTGCTAAAATTAACAGTTACAATCAGCCC. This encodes CSAKINSYNQP. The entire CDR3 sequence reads CSAKINSYNQPQHF.

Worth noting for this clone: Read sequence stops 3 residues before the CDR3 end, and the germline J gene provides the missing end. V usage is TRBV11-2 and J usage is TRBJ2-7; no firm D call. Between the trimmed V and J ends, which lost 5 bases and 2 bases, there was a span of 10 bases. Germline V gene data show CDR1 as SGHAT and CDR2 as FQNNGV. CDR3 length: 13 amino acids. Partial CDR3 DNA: TGTGCCAGCAGCCCCACACACACCTACGAG. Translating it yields CASSPTHTYE. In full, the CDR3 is CASSPTHTYEQYF.

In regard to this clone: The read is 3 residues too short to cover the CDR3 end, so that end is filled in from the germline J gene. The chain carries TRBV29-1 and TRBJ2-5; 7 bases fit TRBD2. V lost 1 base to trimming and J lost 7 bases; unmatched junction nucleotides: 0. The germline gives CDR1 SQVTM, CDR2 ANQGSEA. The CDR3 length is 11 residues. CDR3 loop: CSVEGGGTQYF. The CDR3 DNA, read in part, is TGCAGCGTTGAAGGGGGGGGGACC.

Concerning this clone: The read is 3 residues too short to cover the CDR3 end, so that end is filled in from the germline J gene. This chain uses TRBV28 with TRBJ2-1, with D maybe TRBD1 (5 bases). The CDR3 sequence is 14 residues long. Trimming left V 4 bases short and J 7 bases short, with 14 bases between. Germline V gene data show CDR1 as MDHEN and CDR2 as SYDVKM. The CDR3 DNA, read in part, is TGTGCCAGCAGTTACTGGGGCCAAGTAAATGAG. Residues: CASSYWGQVNE. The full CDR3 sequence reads CASSYWGQVNEQFF.

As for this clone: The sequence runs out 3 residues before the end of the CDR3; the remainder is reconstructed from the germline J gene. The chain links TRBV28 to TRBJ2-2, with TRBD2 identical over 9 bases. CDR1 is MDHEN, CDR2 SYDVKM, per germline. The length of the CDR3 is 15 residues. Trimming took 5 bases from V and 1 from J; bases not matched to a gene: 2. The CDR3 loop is CASSPTSGNTGELFF. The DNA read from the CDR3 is TGTGCCAGCAGTCCGACTAGCGGGAACACCGGGGAG.

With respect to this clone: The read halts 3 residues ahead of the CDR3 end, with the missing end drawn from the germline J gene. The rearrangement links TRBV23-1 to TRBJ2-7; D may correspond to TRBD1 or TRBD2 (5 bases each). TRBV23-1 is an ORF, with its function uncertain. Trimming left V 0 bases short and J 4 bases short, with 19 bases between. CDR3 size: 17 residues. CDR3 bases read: TGCGCCAGCAGTCAATCGGGAGTAGGCAGGGATGCGTACGAG. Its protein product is CASSQSGVGRDAYE. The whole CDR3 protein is CASSQSGVGRDAYEQYF.

The CDR3 protein is CASSFRGHSNQPQHF. Partial CDR3 DNA: TGTGCCAGCTCATTCAGGGGGCATAGCAATCAGCCC. The V call is TRBV18, the J call TRBJ1-5, with 8 bases lining up with TRBD1. The read comes to an end 3 residues before the CDR3 does, leaving the germline J gene to fill in the end. CDR3 length: 15 amino acids. The V segment lost 5 bases and the J segment 0 bases; nucleotides outside the gene matches: 3. Germline V lookup: CDR1 KGHSH, CDR2 LQKENI. Full variable domain (outside the CDR3, taken from reference TRBV18 and TRBJ1-5): NAGVMQNPRHLVRRRGQEARLRCSPMKGHSHVYWYRQLPEEGLKFMVYLQKENIIDESGMPKERFSAEFPKEGPSILRIQQVVRGDSAAYFCASSFRGHSNQPQHFGDGTRLSIL.

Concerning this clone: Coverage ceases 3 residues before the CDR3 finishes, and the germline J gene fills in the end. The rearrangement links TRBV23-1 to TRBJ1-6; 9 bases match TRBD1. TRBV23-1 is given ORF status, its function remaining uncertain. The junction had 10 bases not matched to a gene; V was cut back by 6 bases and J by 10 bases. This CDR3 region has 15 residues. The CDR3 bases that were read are TGCGCCAGCAGGATGGACAGGGGCTTGGGATCACCC. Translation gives CASRMDRGLGSP. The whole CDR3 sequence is CASRMDRGLGSPLHF.

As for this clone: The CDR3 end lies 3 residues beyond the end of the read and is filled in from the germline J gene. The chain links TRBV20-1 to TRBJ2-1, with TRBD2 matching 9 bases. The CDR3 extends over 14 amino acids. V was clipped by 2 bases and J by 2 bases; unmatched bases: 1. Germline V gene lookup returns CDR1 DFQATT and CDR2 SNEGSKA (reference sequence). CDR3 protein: CSARRLAAYNEQFF. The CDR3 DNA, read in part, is TGCAGTGCTAGAAGACTAGCGGCCTACAATGAG.

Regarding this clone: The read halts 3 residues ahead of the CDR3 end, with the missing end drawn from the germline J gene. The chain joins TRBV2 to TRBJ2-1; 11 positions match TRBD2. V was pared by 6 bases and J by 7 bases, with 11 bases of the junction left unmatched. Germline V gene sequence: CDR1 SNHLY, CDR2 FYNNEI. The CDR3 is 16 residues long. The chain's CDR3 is CASSLNLVAGGNEQFF. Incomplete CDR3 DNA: TGTGCCAGCAGCCTTAACCTAGTAGCGGGAGGGAATGAG.

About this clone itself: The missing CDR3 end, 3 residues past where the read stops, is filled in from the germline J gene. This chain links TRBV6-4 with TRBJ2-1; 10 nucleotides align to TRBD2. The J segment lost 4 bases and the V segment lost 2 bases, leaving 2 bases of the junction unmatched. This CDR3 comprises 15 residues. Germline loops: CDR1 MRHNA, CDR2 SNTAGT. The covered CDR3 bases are TGTGCCAGCAGTGACACTAGCGGGAATTACAATGAG. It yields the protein CASSDTSGNYNE. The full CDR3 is CASSDTSGNYNEQFF.

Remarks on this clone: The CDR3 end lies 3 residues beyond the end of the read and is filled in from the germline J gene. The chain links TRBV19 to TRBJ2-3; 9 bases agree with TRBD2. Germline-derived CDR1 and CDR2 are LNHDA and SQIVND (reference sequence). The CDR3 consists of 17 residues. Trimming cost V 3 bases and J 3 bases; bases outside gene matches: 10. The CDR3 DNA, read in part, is TGTGCCAGTAGTATTCTGGGCGGGAGGGCCGGGACAGATACG. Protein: CASSILGGRAGTDT. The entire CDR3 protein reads CASSILGGRAGTDTQYF.